A single sample gave rise to the 26 T cell receptor beta chains below, sequenced in a study of blood T cells in healthy people across ages. The second PCR ran about 6 to 12 cycles with a sample-barcoded 5' primer and J-beta primers. TCRdb re-called the 5' RACE reads with MiXCR, one entry per CDR3 protein. The sample holds hundreds of thousands of distinct CDR3 sequences, roughly 52% seen once. Sequenced material: blood. These TCRs come from a man aged 25 to 45 in good health.

This clonotype was picked up a small number of times. The chain uses TRBV3-1 and TRBJ1-6, with 7 bases lining up with TRBD1. Germline V CDR1 and CDR2: LGHDT, YNNKEL (reference sequence). V lost 4 bases, J lost 7 bases, and 7 bases stayed unmatched. CDR3 length: 15 amino acids. The CDR3 reads CASSPSGTENSPLHF. CDR3 DNA: TGTGCCAGCAGCCCCTCCGGGACAGAGAATTCACCCCTCCACTTT.

This clonotype showed up just a few times. V gene TRBV7-2 combines with J gene TRBJ2-3; TRBD1 matches 11 bases. CDR3 size: 15 residues. Per germline, CDR1 SGHTA and CDR2 FQGNSA. The J segment lost 1 base and the V segment lost 5 bases, leaving 2 bases of the junction unmatched. The CDR3, as DNA: TGTGCCAGCAGCCCGGACAGGGGGCGCACAGATACGCAGTATTTT. It codes for CASSPDRGRTDTQYF.

This clonotype has just a few counts. The chain combines TRBV7-2 with TRBJ1-2; D possibly corresponds to TRBD1 (5 bases). Germline CDR1 is SGHTA and CDR2 is FQGNSA. V was pared by 0 bases and J by 8 bases, with 10 bases between. The CDR3 spans 13 residues. CDR3 in DNA: TGTGCCAGCAGCTTAGCACAGGCCCGGGGCTACACCTTC. Amino acids: CASSLAQARGYTF.

V usage is TRBV7-2 and J usage is TRBJ1-6; D remains unclear. V gave up 4 bases and J gave up 7 bases, with 14 bases separating them. The CDR3 contains 15 residues. Germline assignment: CDR1 SGHTA and CDR2 FQGNSA. The CDR3 DNA reads TGTGCCAGCAGCTCCTCCCCGTCGATGAATTCACCCCTCCACTTT. As protein: CASSSSPSMNSPLHF.

The gene calls are TRBV6-2 or TRBV6-3 and TRBJ1-2; no reliable D call. The CDR3 runs to 17 residues. The germline V and J ends were trimmed by 0 bases and 0 bases, with 14 bases remaining between them. Per germline, CDR1 MNHEY and CDR2 SVGEGT. CDR3 coding DNA: TGTGCCAGCAGTTACTCGGCGGGGTTGACTGCTAACTATGGCTACACCTTC. Translating gives CASSYSAGLTANYGYTF.

In DNA, the CDR3 is TGCGCCAGCAGCCAAGGCCCGGGAGGTGAGCAGTACTTC. Amino acids: CASSQGPGGEQYF. V is TRBV4-3 and J is TRBJ2-7; 7 bases agree with TRBD2. Trimming at V came to 1 base and at J to 7 bases, leaving 4 bases not matched to a gene. Germline values: CDR1 LGHNA, CDR2 YSLEER. The CDR3 is 13 amino acids.

The rearrangement uses TRBV28 and TRBJ2-3; 14 bases agree with TRBD2. The J segment lost 5 bases and the V segment lost 5 bases, leaving 9 bases of the junction unmatched. Germline CDR1 and CDR2: MDHEN and SYDVKM. CDR3 length equals 17 residues. CDR3 in amino acids: CASSPLGLAGVIDTQYF. The DNA of the CDR3 is TGTGCCAGCAGTCCCCTGGGACTAGCGGGGGTGATAGATACGCAGTATTTT.

Only a few counts were recorded for this clonotype. This rearrangement joins TRBV4-3 to TRBJ1-2; no reliable D call. The ends were cut back, 2 bases at V and 3 bases at J, with 16 bases in the middle. The CDR3 is 16 residues long. The germline CDR1 and CDR2 sequences are LGHNA and YSLEER. CDR3 protein: CASSQKLTGWDYGYTF. The CDR3 nucleotides are TGCGCCAGCAGCCAAAAGCTTACGGGGTGGGACTATGGCTACACCTTC.

The rearrangement joins TRBV13 to TRBJ2-1; TRBD2 agrees at 10 bases. Looked up from germline, CDR1 is PRHDT and CDR2 is FYEKMQ (reference sequence). With 1 base clipped from V and 2 bases from J, the junction kept 5 bases outside the gene matches. CDR3 length equals 17 residues. CDR3 sequence: CASSLELSGGAYNEQFF. The CDR3 nucleotides read TGTGCCAGCAGCTTAGAGCTAAGCGGGGGGGCCTACAATGAGCAGTTCTTC. The variable domain in full, with the rest retrieved from reference TRBV13 and TRBJ2-1, is AAGVIQSPRHLIKEKRETATLKCYPIPRHDTVYWYQQGPGQDPQFLISFYEKMQSDKGSIPDRFSAQQFSDYHSELNMSSLELGDSALYFCASSLELSGGAYNEQFFGPGTRLTVL.

This clonotype occurred once. This CDR3 is CASRSGLAGANEQFF. For the CDR3, the DNA is TGTGCCAGCAGGTCGGGACTAGCGGGAGCCAATGAGCAGTTCTTC. V and J are TRBV2 and TRBJ2-1; 14 bases map to TRBD2. Germline CDR1 reads SNHLY; CDR2 reads FYNNEI. This CDR3 is built from 15 residues. Trimming at V came to 6 bases and at J to 6 bases, leaving 4 bases not matched to a gene. Together with reference TRBV2 and TRBJ2-1, the CDR3 gives the full variable domain: EPEVTQTPSHQVTQMGQEVILRCVPISNHLYFYWYRQILGQKVEFLVSFYNNEISEKSEIFDDQFSVERPDGSNFTLKIRSTKLEDSAMYFCASRSGLAGANEQFFGPGTRLTVL.

This clonotype was seen repeatedly, ten times or more. The rearrangement joins TRBV20-1 to TRBJ2-7, with 7 bases aligning to TRBD1. V shed 5 bases, J shed 6 bases, and the junction held 4 bases outside the gene matches. Germline CDR1 reads DFQATT; CDR2 reads SNEGSKA (reference sequence). This CDR3 is 11 amino acids long. The DNA of the CDR3 is TGCAGTGCTCTTACAGGGGTCGAGCAGTACTTC. Translation: CSALTGVEQYF.

This clonotype has only a few counts. This chain connects TRBV29-1 to TRBJ1-2; the D is unclear. Germline-derived CDR1 and CDR2 are SQVTM and ANQGSEA. V was pared by 1 base and J by 7 bases, with 13 bases between. The CDR3 extends over 13 amino acids. The CDR3 DNA reads as TGCAGCGTTGAAGGGATGGCGTACAGTGGCTACACCTTC. Amino acids: CSVEGMAYSGYTF.

V gene TRBV7-8 combines with J gene TRBJ2-2; weak D call: TRBD1 (6 bases). CDR3 length: 16 residues. The germline V gene has CDR1 SGHVS and CDR2 FQNEAQ. V lost 3 bases and J lost 6, with 17 bases in between. This CDR3 is CASSFAIGGQAGELFF. CDR3 sequence (DNA): TGTGCCAGCAGCTTCGCGATTGGGGGCCAGGCCGGGGAGCTGTTTTTT.

This clonotype was detected only a few times. A much larger clone sits a single nucleotide away, making a read error possible. The chain carries TRBV7-2 and TRBJ2-7; weak D call: TRBD1 (5 bases). With 5 bases removed from V and 5 bases from J, the gap between germline ends came to 10 bases. CDR1 and CDR2 (germline): SGHTA, FQGNSA. This CDR3 has 12 residues. DNA for the CDR3: TGTGCCAGCAGCCCGGCAGGGCACGAGCAGTACTTC. Translation gives CASSPAGHEQYF.

This sequence joins TRBV28 and TRBJ1-2; 7 nucleotides match TRBD1. V was clipped by 7 bases and J by 4 bases; unmatched bases: 12. This CDR3 comprises 15 residues. Germline V gives CDR1 MDHEN, CDR2 SYDVKM. As DNA, the CDR3 is TGTGCCAGCACCGGCATACAGGGGAGAGGCTATGGCTACACCTTC. This codes for CASTGIQGRGYGYTF.

In this sample, this clonotype turned up many times. The gene calls are TRBV11-2 and TRBJ2-1; D gene uncertain. The CDR3 runs to 16 residues. The V gene lost 3 bases and the J gene lost 6 bases, with 18 bases spanning the gap. The germline V gene has CDR1 SGHAT and CDR2 FQNNGV. The CDR3 DNA follows: TGTGCCAGCAGCTTCGAGCTCCGGCGCACCCTCAATGAGCAGTTCTTC. This sequence encodes CASSFELRRTLNEQFF.

The chain is built from TRBV28 and TRBJ2-3, with D perhaps matching TRBD2 (5 bases). V lost 7 bases and J lost 2, with 10 bases in between. This CDR3 contains 13 residues. CDR1 is MDHEN, CDR2 SYDVKM, per germline. The CDR3 DNA reads TGTGCCAGCAATGGACTTCCCACAGATACGCAGTATTTT. Protein product: CASNGLPTDTQYF.

This clonotype was counted only a few times. V and J are TRBV27 and TRBJ1-5; 8 bases map to TRBD1. This CDR3 has 16 amino acids. The V gene's germline CDR1 is MNHEY and CDR2 SMNVEV (reference sequence). Trimming at V came to 4 bases and at J to 2 bases, leaving 7 bases not matched to a gene. CDR3 sequence (DNA): TGTGCCAGCAGTTCGGGGGGACAGGTCGGCAATCAGCCCCAGCATTTT. This translates into CASSSGGQVGNQPQHF.

This clonotype was seen only a few times. The V gene is TRBV7-2, the J gene TRBJ2-5, with D tentatively TRBD1 or TRBD2 (6 bases each). The J call could be wrong; TRBJ2-7 is a better fit for the DNA end. CDR1 SGHTA and CDR2 FQGNSA come from the germline V gene. The CDR3 spans 16 residues. The DNA for the CDR3 is TGTGCCAGCAGCTTAGTTTTCGGGGGCCCAATCTACGAGCAGTACTTC. Its translation is CASSLVFGGPIYEQYF.

For this clonotype: The junction departs from germline at one end; a sequencing error may be responsible. CDR3 sequence reads: CSVEEGRGTSTDAQYF. CDR3 DNA sequence: TGCAGCGTTGAAGAGGGAAGGGGGACGAGCACAGATGCGCAGTATTTT. This chain uses TRBV29-1 with TRBJ2-3; D is perhaps TRBD1 (6 bases). Germline assignment: CDR1 SQVTM and CDR2 ANQGSEA. The CDR3 covers 16 residues.

The gene calls are TRBV6-5 and TRBJ2-5; 7 bases map to TRBD2. CDR3 length equals 13 residues. The ends lost 6 bases at V and 3 bases at J; junction bases unmatched: 4. Germline assignment: CDR1 MNHEY and CDR2 SVGAGI. DNA for the CDR3: TGTGCCAGCAGCTACGGGACTAAAGAGACCCAGTACTTC. Translated: CASSYGTKETQYF.

The gene calls are TRBV29-1 and TRBJ2-7; D is perhaps TRBD1 or TRBD2 (5 bases each). The germline gives CDR1 SQVTM, CDR2 ANQGSEA. V lost 3 bases and J lost 3, with 18 bases in between. The CDR3 runs to 15 residues. The CDR3 DNA reads TGCAGCGTTGATCCGGGGCAGATTAGTAGCTACGAGCAGTACTTC. Amino acid sequence: CSVDPGQISSYEQYF.

This clonotype was found a few times. The CDR3 spells CASSYSRGQSNEKLFF. The CDR3 DNA reads TGTGCCAGCAGTTACTCGAGGGGACAATCTAATGAAAAACTGTTTTTT. The chain carries TRBV6-5 and TRBJ1-4; TRBD1 is a possible D gene (6 bases). Germline V CDR1 and CDR2: MNHEY, SVGAGI. The CDR3 totals 16 residues. V was cut by 0 bases and J by 3 bases, with 11 bases left in between.

The chain has TRBV27 and TRBJ1-2; 9 nucleotides line up with TRBD1. CDR1 is MNHEY and CDR2 is SMNVEV in the germline V gene (reference sequence). J was trimmed by 3 bases and V by 0 bases; bases with no gene match: 8. There are 17 residues in the CDR3. The CDR3 DNA is TGTGCCAGCAGTTTATCTATGGGGGGACAGGGCTACTATGGCTACACCTTC. Its protein product is CASSLSMGGQGYYGYTF.

The V gene is TRBV24-1, the J gene TRBJ2-1; 10 bases line up with TRBD2. This CDR3 is built from 14 residues. V lost 4 bases to trimming and J lost 9 bases; unmatched junction nucleotides: 5. Germline CDR1 is KGHDR and CDR2 is SFDVKD. CDR3 region: CATSESGGAFEQFF. The CDR3 DNA sequence: TGTGCCACCAGTGAGAGCGGGGGGGCCTTTGAGCAGTTCTTC.

The genes are TRBV10-3 and TRBJ2-3; 13 nucleotides match TRBD2. The germline CDR1 and CDR2 sequences are ENHRY and SYGVKD. The CDR3 is 17 amino acids. Unmatched junction bases numbered 10, after V lost 6 bases and J lost 4 bases. CDR3 residues: CAISGLAGVVRADTQYF. The DNA of the CDR3 is TGTGCCATCAGCGGACTAGCGGGGGTAGTAAGGGCAGATACGCAGTATTTT.